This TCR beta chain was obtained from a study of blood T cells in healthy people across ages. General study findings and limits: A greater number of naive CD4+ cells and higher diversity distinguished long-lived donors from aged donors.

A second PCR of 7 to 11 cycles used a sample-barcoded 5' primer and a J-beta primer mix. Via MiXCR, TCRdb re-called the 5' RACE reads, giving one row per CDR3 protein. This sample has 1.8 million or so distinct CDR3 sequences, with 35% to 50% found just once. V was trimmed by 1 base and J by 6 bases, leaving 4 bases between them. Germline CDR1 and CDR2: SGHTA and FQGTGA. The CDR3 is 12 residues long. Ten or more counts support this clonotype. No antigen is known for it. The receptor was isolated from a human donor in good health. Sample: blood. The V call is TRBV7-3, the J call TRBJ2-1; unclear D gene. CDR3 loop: CASSLNPNEQFF. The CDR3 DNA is TGTGCCAGCAGCTTAAACCCCAATGAGCAGTTCTTC.